What follows are 11 T cell receptor beta chains derived from one specimen sequenced in a study of blood T cells in healthy people across ages. For the second PCR, which ran for about 6 to 11 cycles, a sample-barcoded 5' primer and a J-beta primer mix were used. A single record per CDR3 protein comes from TCRdb applying MiXCR to the 5' RACE reads. The sample records about 780,000 distinct CDR3 sequences, about 42% being singletons. The sample consisted of blood. The receptors here all came from a man older than 75 in good health.

The chain links TRBV6-5 to TRBJ2-7; 7 nucleotides line up with TRBD2. The DNA end is more similar to TRBJ2-5, so the J call may be wrong. The germline CDR1 and CDR2 sequences are MNHEY and SVGAGI. CDR3 length: 14 residues. CDR3 coding DNA: TGTGCCAGCAGTTACCGGACTAGGCTGGAGACCCAGTACTTC. Translation: CASSYRTRLETQYF.

This clonotype was detected a few times. The chain employs TRBV11-1 and TRBJ2-5; no firm D call. Trimming left V 8 bases short and J 0 bases short, with 16 bases between. Looked up from germline, CDR1 is SGHAT and CDR2 is FQDESV (reference sequence). The CDR3 contains 15 residues. The CDR3 region has the DNA TGTGCCAGCGGACGACTTGACTCGTACCAAGAGACCCAGTACTTC. This gives the protein CASGRLDSYQETQYF.

This chain links TRBV2 with TRBJ2-7; D unresolved. V lost 6 bases, J lost 6 bases, and 9 bases lay in between. There are 11 residues in the CDR3. Germline CDR1 is SNHLY and CDR2 is FYNNEI. CDR3 in DNA: TGTGCCAGCAGATATGTTGGCGAGCAGTACTTC. Translating gives CASRYVGEQYF.

The chain links TRBV29-1 to TRBJ2-5, with D perhaps assigned TRBD1 or TRBD2 (5 bases each). The length of the CDR3 is 14 residues. Trimming took off 3 bases at V and 1 base at J, with 12 bases between the two ends. Looked up from germline, CDR1 is SQVTM and CDR2 is ANQGSEA. This chain's CDR3 is CSVEGDGIQETQYF. Written as DNA, the CDR3 is TGCAGCGTTGAGGGGGACGGAATCCAAGAGACCCAGTACTTC.

V gene TRBV10-3 combines with J gene TRBJ2-1; 8 bases match TRBD2. The length of the CDR3 is 20 residues. V gave up 0 bases and J gave up 0 bases; unmatched junction bases: 13. Germline V CDR1 and CDR2: ENHRY, SYGVKD. CDR3 in DNA: TGTGCCATCAGTGAGTCGAGGGCTAGCGGGCCTTACCACTCCTACAATGAGCAGTTCTTC. This sequence encodes CAISESRASGPYHSYNEQFF.

This chain connects TRBV6-5 to TRBJ2-1; 11 nucleotides agree with TRBD2. The ends lost 0 bases at V and 8 bases at J; junction bases unmatched: 6. The CDR3 extends over 16 amino acids. Per the germline V gene, CDR1 is MNHEY and CDR2 is SVGAGI. The CDR3 sequence: CASSYSRLAGGDEQFF. The CDR3, as DNA: TGTGCCAGCAGTTACTCTCGTCTAGCGGGAGGAGATGAGCAGTTCTTC.

This clonotype showed up just once. With a much larger clone just one base away, this may be a read error. The rearrangement links TRBV20-1 to TRBJ2-5; D remains unclear. TRBJ2-1 explains the end of the DNA better; the J call may be wrong. CDR1 and CDR2 (germline): DFQATT, SNEGSKA (reference sequence). This CDR3 has 11 amino acids. The CDR3 sequence is CSAWLQETQFF. The DNA of the CDR3 is TGCAGCGCCTGGTTACAAGAGACCCAGTTCTTC.

The chain links TRBV5-5 to TRBJ2-5, with D possibly TRBD2 on 5 matching bases. The CDR3 spans 17 residues. Germline values: CDR1 SGHKS, CDR2 YYEKEE (reference sequence). V was clipped by 4 bases and J by 13 bases, with 32 bases between them. The CDR3 nucleotides read TGTGCCAGCAGCCCGAGCTTAGGCCGGGGATGGGAATACGAGCGGTACTTC. It yields the protein CASSPSLGRGWEYERYF. The full variable domain, completed using reference TRBV5-5 and TRBJ2-5, is DAGVTQSPTHLIKTRGQQVTLRCSPISGHKSVSWYQQVLGQGPQFIFQYYEKEERGRGNFPDRFSARQFPNYSSELNVNALLLGDSALYLCASSPSLGRGWEYERYFGPGTRLLVL.

With respect to this clonotype: This clone may be a read error of a much larger clone one base away. The V and J genes are TRBV7-3 and TRBJ2-3, with 9 positions matching TRBD1. The germline CDR1 and CDR2 sequences are SGHTA and FQGTGA. The length of the CDR3 is 14 residues. V trimming: 6 bases; J trimming: 4 bases; junction bases outside the gene matches: 5. CDR3 region: CASSRTGVADTQYF. DNA of the CDR3: TGTGCCAGCAGTAGGACAGGGGTGGCAGATACGCAGTATTTT.

This clonotype occurred once. The rearrangement uses TRBV21-1 and TRBJ1-1; TRBD1, the D gene given by the table, was not confirmed from the DNA. TRBV21-1 is tagged as a pseudogene. This CDR3 has 13 residues. The CDR3 region has the DNA TGTGCCAGCAGCAAACAGGGGAGGACTGAAGCTTTCTTT. Protein: CASSKQGRTEAFF.

J is TRBJ1-4 and V is TRBV19; TRBD1 matches at 8 bases. This CDR3 has 15 amino acids. In germline, CDR1 is LNHDA, CDR2 SQIVND (reference sequence). The junction had 10 bases not matched to a gene; V was cut back by 5 bases and J by 8 bases. CDR3: CASSRVDRGLEKLFF. In DNA, the CDR3 is TGTGCCAGTAGTCGGGTCGACAGGGGATTGGAAAAACTGTTTTTT.